The source of this TCR beta chain is a study of human T cells and chemical hapten exposure. This clonotype was observed many times. From the RACE reads, TCRdb called clonotypes with MiXCR, one entry per CDR3 protein. The table records fewer than 100,000 distinct CDR3 sequences, 12% of them present only once. Time point described: patch test 1, 2 weeks after DPC sensitization. Treatment noted: therapeutic diphenylcyclopropenone sensitization with weekly scalp DPC. Alopecia patients deemed DPC-suitable, aged 18 to 70, excluding pregnancy. Germline CDR1 and CDR2: SGHAT and FQNNGV. This CDR3 is 16 amino acids long. V dropped 5 bases and J dropped 3 bases, with 19 bases sitting between them.

The sequences come from whole blood, collected in connection with sensitization to the hapten diphenylcyclopropenone (DPC). The chain joins TRBV11-2 to TRBJ2-5, with D tentatively TRBD1 (5 bases). The clonotype comes from a woman aged 60-75 years with alopecia areata. Some clones in this sample may be carry-over from other donors' samples. The CDR3 nucleotides are TGTGCCAGCAGCCAGGCGGAAAGGGGATACAAAGAGACCCAGTACTTC. Translation gives CASSQAERGYKETQYF.